The 27 T cell receptor beta chains below all came from one sample that was sequenced in a study of STAT5B mutations in CD4+ large granular lymphocyte leukemia. Sequencing used immunoSEQ multiplex PCR; TCRdb keeps in-frame clones, though not all of them. The sample contains 40,000 to 45,000 clones, more than 80% of which appear only once. Material: CD4+ T cells from blood buffy coats. Every receptor here comes from a human donor in good health.

This chain joins TRBV5-6 and TRBJ2-7; 8 bases are shared with TRBD2. CDR3 length: 17 amino acids. Trimming cost V 4 bases and J 2 bases; bases outside gene matches: 14. From germline, CDR1 is SGHDT and CDR2 YYEEEE. CDR3 protein: CASSRGGAGRGAYEQYF. CDR3 DNA: TGTGCCAGCAGCCGGGGGGGAGCGGGTCGGGGCGCCTACGAGCAGTACTTC.

The J gene is TRBJ2-1, the V gene TRBV9; TRBD1 matches 8 bases. CDR3 length: 16 residues. J gave up 4 bases and V 0 bases, and 6 bases lay outside the gene matches. The germline V gene has CDR1 SGDLS and CDR2 YYNGEE. CDR3 bases: TGTGCCAGCAGCGTAGGGACAGGGACTTTGTACAATGAGCAGTTCTTC. Translation gives CASSVGTGTLYNEQFF. Together with reference TRBV9 and TRBJ2-1, the CDR3 gives the full variable domain: DSGVTQTPKHLITATGQRVTLRCSPRSGDLSVYWYQQSLDQGLQFLIQYYNGEERAKGNILERFSAQQFPDLHSELNLSSLELGDSALYFCASSVGTGTLYNEQFFGPGTRLTVL.

This chain uses TRBV4-3 with TRBJ2-7; D remains ambiguous. The CDR3 spans 15 residues. The germline V gene has CDR1 LGHNA and CDR2 YSLEER. With 0 bases removed from V and 2 bases from J, the gap between germline ends came to 11 bases. CDR3 nucleotides: TGCGCCAGCAGCCAAGATCACGCCAGTACCTACGAGCAGTACTTC. It specifies CASSQDHASTYEQYF.

The gene calls are TRBV4-1 and TRBJ2-3, with 12 bases aligning to TRBD2. Germline-derived CDR1 and CDR2 are MGHRA and YSYEKL. CDR3 length: 18 amino acids. J was trimmed by 0 bases and V by 1 base; bases with no gene match: 5. The CDR3 is CASSQGLAGVTSTDTQYF. CDR3 bases: TGCGCCAGCAGCCAAGGACTAGCGGGAGTTACTAGCACAGATACGCAGTATTTT.

J is TRBJ2-5 and V is TRBV9; TRBD2 aligns across 13 bases. CDR1 and CDR2 from the germline V gene are SGDLS and YYNGEE. The CDR3 runs to 16 residues. The V gene end was trimmed by 3 bases and the J gene end by 3 bases; junction bases not matched to a gene: 5. CDR3 loop: CASSEGLAGEEETQYF. In nucleotides, the CDR3 is TGTGCCAGCAGCGAAGGACTAGCGGGAGAGGAAGAGACCCAGTACTTC. The variable domain in full, completed from reference TRBV9 and TRBJ2-5, reads DSGVTQTPKHLITATGQRVTLRCSPRSGDLSVYWYQQSLDQGLQFLIQYYNGEERAKGNILERFSAQQFPDLHSELNLSSLELGDSALYFCASSEGLAGEEETQYFGPGTRLLVL.

This clone occurred a few times. The V call is TRBV11-3, the J call TRBJ1-1; D is possibly TRBD1 (5 bases). Trimming stripped 5 bases from V and 1 base from J, with 14 bases between. The CDR3 length is 15 residues. Germline V lookup: CDR1 SGHNT, CDR2 YENEEA. The CDR3 loop is CASSTRQTRNTEAFF. Written as DNA, the CDR3 is TGTGCCAGCAGCACCCGACAGACCCGGAACACTGAAGCTTTCTTT.

The chain couples TRBV5-1 to TRBJ2-6; 9 bases line up with TRBD1. With V trimmed by 4 bases and J by 0 bases, 5 bases remained unmatched. Germline V gives CDR1 SGHRS, CDR2 YFSETQ. The CDR3 has 17 residues. The DNA of the CDR3 is TGCGCCAGCAGCGTGACAGGGGGATACTCTGGGGCCAACGTCCTGACTTTC. It specifies CASSVTGGYSGANVLTF.

V gene TRBV28 combines with J gene TRBJ1-4; 8 nucleotides match TRBD1. The CDR3 is 13 residues long. CDR1 MDHEN and CDR2 SYDVKM come from the germline V gene. The junction had 7 bases not matched to a gene; V was cut back by 6 bases and J by 10 bases. The CDR3, as DNA: TGTGCCAGCAGAGGACAGGGTTCGGGAAAACTGTTTTTT. Translated: CASRGQGSGKLFF.

The chain is built from TRBV7-6 and TRBJ2-1, with 9 bases fitting TRBD2. The CDR3 contains 19 residues. Germline lookup yields CDR1 SGHVS and CDR2 FNYEAQ. Trimming took 5 bases from V and 0 from J; bases not matched to a gene: 14. Here the CDR3 reads CASSKLAGVGGSSYNEQFF. The CDR3 bases are TGTGCCAGCAGCAAGTTAGCGGGAGTAGGGGGAAGCTCCTACAATGAGCAGTTCTTC.

V usage is TRBV6-5 and J usage is TRBJ1-3; the D is unclear. CDR3 length: 14 residues. V dropped 8 bases and J dropped 0 bases, with 11 bases sitting between them. Germline CDR1 reads MNHEY; CDR2 reads SVGAGI. The CDR3 bases are TGTGCCAGCTCGGATCAGAGCTCTGGAAACACCATATATTTT. Residues: CASSDQSSGNTIYF.

V and J are TRBV11-2 and TRBJ1-4, with D unresolved. CDR3 length: 15 amino acids. Trimming left V 0 bases short and J 4 bases short, with 9 bases between. CDR1 and CDR2 (germline): SGHAT, FQNNGV. CDR3 sequence (DNA): TGTGCCAGCAGCTTAGAGGGCGCGGTTAATGAAAAACTGTTTTTT. Translated: CASSLEGAVNEKLFF.

J is TRBJ1-5 and V is TRBV28, with D possibly being TRBD1 (6 bases). CDR3 length equals 16 residues. CDR1 is MDHEN, CDR2 SYDVKM, per germline. V lost 5 bases, J lost 0 bases, and 14 bases lay in between. The chain's CDR3 is CASSRGQDYSNQPQHF. The DNA of the CDR3 is TGTGCCAGCAGTCGGGGGCAGGACTATAGCAATCAGCCCCAGCATTTT.

The chain recombines TRBV10-3 with TRBJ1-1; 7 bases are a match to TRBD1. The CDR3 spans 12 residues. V gave up 4 bases and J gave up 7 bases; unmatched junction bases: 3. Per the germline V gene, CDR1 is ENHRY and CDR2 is SYGVKD. For the CDR3, the DNA is TGTGCCATCAGTGGTCAGGGGGATGAAGCTTTCTTT. Residues: CAISGQGDEAFF.

V gene TRBV6-1 combines with J gene TRBJ1-2; TRBD1 matches 7 bases. With V trimmed by 7 bases and J by 5 bases, 10 bases remained unmatched. Per germline, CDR1 MNHNS and CDR2 SASEGT. This CDR3 has 14 amino acids. Written as DNA, the CDR3 is TGTGCCAGCACCCGGGACAGTTTTTTATATGGCTACACCTTC. Amino acids: CASTRDSFLYGYTF.

The chain carries TRBV7-8 and TRBJ2-7; D is perhaps TRBD2 (5 bases). The length of the CDR3 is 13 residues. Germline V gives CDR1 SGHVS, CDR2 FQNEAQ. Trimming took 5 bases from V and 6 from J, leaving 14 bases between them. The CDR3 region is CASSPTGSGEQYF. For the CDR3, the DNA is TGTGCCAGCAGCCCCACGGGGTCGGGCGAGCAGTACTTC.

The gene calls are TRBV18 and TRBJ2-7, with 7 bases matching TRBD2. This CDR3 comprises 15 residues. The ends lost 3 bases at V and 2 bases at J; junction bases unmatched: 7. From germline, CDR1 is KGHSH and CDR2 LQKENI. CDR3 nucleotide sequence: TGTGCCAGCTCACCCGGCGGGAGAGGGACCTACGAGCAGTACTTC. Translating gives CASSPGGRGTYEQYF.

The rearrangement links TRBV19 to TRBJ2-3; 7 bases align to TRBD2. The CDR3 spans 13 residues. J gave up 2 bases and V 8 bases, and 4 bases lay outside the gene matches. Germline assignment: CDR1 LNHDA and CDR2 SQIVND (reference sequence). CDR3 region: CASSSGATDTQYF. The CDR3, as DNA: TGTGCCAGTTCGAGCGGGGCCACAGATACGCAGTATTTT.

The chain links TRBV19 to TRBJ2-5; 11 bases match TRBD2. Germline values: CDR1 LNHDA, CDR2 SQIVND (reference sequence). The length of the CDR3 is 17 residues. V was pared by 1 base and J by 7 bases, with 11 bases of the junction left unmatched. The CDR3, as DNA: TGTGCCAGTAGTATAGGGCTAGCGGGGGGCGCCGGAGGGACCCAGTACTTC. Translated, it gives CASSIGLAGGAGGTQYF.

This sequence joins TRBV15 and TRBJ1-2; D unresolved. V gave up 0 bases and J gave up 3 bases, with 11 bases separating them. This CDR3 is 15 amino acids long. Per germline, CDR1 LNHNV and CDR2 YYDKDF (reference sequence). CDR3 residues: CATSRERFPDYGYTF. The DNA for the CDR3 is TGTGCCACCAGCAGAGAAAGGTTCCCTGACTATGGCTACACCTTC.

J is TRBJ2-2 and V is TRBV28, with a weak D call TRBD2 (5 bases). CDR1 is MDHEN, CDR2 SYDVKM, per germline. The CDR3 has 12 residues. V was clipped by 4 bases and J by 7 bases, with 7 bases between them. Here the CDR3 reads CASSSSLGELFF. The CDR3 DNA is TGTGCCAGCAGTTCTAGCCTCGGGGAGCTGTTTTTT.

The chain links TRBV6-1 to TRBJ1-1; D may be TRBD1 (6 bases). Germline-derived CDR1 and CDR2 are MNHNS and SASEGT. The CDR3 has 15 residues. The V gene lost 4 bases and the J gene lost 4 bases, with 16 bases spanning the gap. The CDR3 spells CASSAAYRVSTEAFF. The DNA of the CDR3 is TGTGCCAGCAGTGCCGCTTACAGGGTGAGCACTGAAGCTTTCTTT.

The CDR3 spells CASSFGPGGPSEQFF. CDR3 in DNA: TGTGCCAGCAGTTTTGGGCCGGGAGGGCCCAGTGAGCAGTTCTTC. The rearrangement joins TRBV27 to TRBJ2-1, with 8 bases identical to TRBD2. The V and J ends lost 3 bases and 9 bases, in that order; junction bases with no gene match: 10. The germline CDR1 and CDR2 sequences are MNHEY and SMNVEV (reference sequence). CDR3 length: 15 amino acids.

CDR3 DNA: TGTGCCAGCTCACCACCTAGGACAGGGGCTGTGGAGCTGTTTTTT. Translated, it gives CASSPPRTGAVELFF. This chain joins TRBV18 and TRBJ2-2, with TRBD1 identical over 9 bases. The J segment lost 10 bases and the V segment lost 0 bases, leaving 6 bases of the junction unmatched. The V gene's germline CDR1 is KGHSH and CDR2 LQKENI. CDR3 length: 15 residues. The full variable domain, with the rest looked up from reference TRBV18 and TRBJ2-2, is NAGVMQNPRHLVRRRGQEARLRCSPMKGHSHVYWYRQLPEEGLKFMVYLQKENIIDESGMPKERFSAEFPKEGPSILRIQQVVRGDSAAYFCASSPPRTGAVELFFGEGSRLTVL.

The chain links TRBV13 to TRBJ1-2; TRBD1 matches at 7 bases. The V segment lost 6 bases and the J segment 2 bases; nucleotides outside the gene matches: 6. Germline V gene lookup returns CDR1 PRHDT and CDR2 FYEKMQ (reference sequence). The CDR3 contains 14 residues. The CDR3 sequence is CASRPGTANYGYTF. The CDR3 DNA follows: TGTGCCAGCAGACCTGGGACAGCAAACTATGGCTACACCTTC.

The rearrangement joins TRBV7-9 to TRBJ2-7; 9 positions agree with TRBD2. In germline, CDR1 is SEHNR, CDR2 FQNEAQ (reference sequence). V dropped 5 bases and J dropped 6; count of bases not matched to a gene: 11. The CDR3 spans 15 residues. CDR3 bases: TGTGCCAGCAGCCCCCCGGCGGGAGGGAGGTCCGAGCAGTACTTC. Its translation: CASSPPAGGRSEQYF.

This clone was observed once. This rearrangement joins TRBV10-2 to TRBJ1-5; the D gene is possibly TRBD1 (5 bases). The V gene lost 3 bases and the J gene lost 2 bases, with 8 bases spanning the gap. CDR1 and CDR2 (germline): WSHSY, SAAADI. The CDR3 is made up of 14 amino acids. This CDR3 reads CASSDRDRNQPQHF. In DNA, the CDR3 is TGCGCCAGCAGTGACAGGGACCGCAATCAGCCCCAGCATTTT.

The rearrangement uses TRBV2 and TRBJ2-5, with TRBD2 matching over 8 bases. Germline loops: CDR1 SNHLY, CDR2 FYNNEI. The CDR3 runs 15 residues. Unmatched junction bases numbered 6, after V lost 4 bases and J lost 2 bases. CDR3 in DNA: TGTGCCAGCAGTGCCGGGACTAGTCATCAAGAGACCCAGTACTTC. It codes for CASSAGTSHQETQYF.